This T cell receptor beta chain was documented in a study of OX40 agonist ivuxolimab in advanced cancers. V gave up 3 bases and J gave up 3 bases; unmatched junction bases: 11. Germline loops: CDR1 MDHEN, CDR2 SYDVKM. CDR3 length equals 16 residues. Sequencing was performed with immunoSEQ multiplex PCR; in TCRdb, only in-frame clones are kept and a portion is missing. The table lists about 100,000 clones, 75% to 95% of them singletons. This TCR came from an adult with an advanced solid tumor such as melanoma, head and neck, liver or kidney cancer. Sequenced here: CD4+ or CD8+ T cells sorted from blood, sampled in a trial of the OX40 agonist ivuxolimab. This chain connects TRBV28 to TRBJ2-7; 7 nucleotides agree with TRBD2. The CDR3 sequence: CASSFSFRGGDYEQYF. The DNA for the CDR3 is TGTGCCAGCAGTTTCAGCTTTCGGGGAGGGGACTACGAGCAGTACTTC.